The 26 T cell receptor beta chains presented below share a single source sample, sequenced in a study of blood T cell repertoires in COVID-19. The repertoire was sequenced with immunoSEQ multiplex PCR; TCRdb's copy has only in-frame clones and lacks some. The sample lists approximately 250,000 clones, approximately 86% seen once, with about 8.7% in the top ten. Sequenced material: peripheral blood. The origin of the receptors is a man aged 40-50 years with active or convalescent COVID-19.

The chain combines TRBV2 with TRBJ1-6; D unclear. V was pared by 6 bases and J by 13 bases, with 10 bases between. The CDR3 sequence is 11 residues long. The germline CDR1 and CDR2 sequences are SNHLY and FYNNEI. The CDR3 nucleotides read TGTGCCAGCAGACTTATTCACCCCCTCCACTTT. This encodes CASRLIHPLHF.

This chain joins TRBV3-1 (or the pseudogene TRBV3-2) and TRBJ1-4; D uncertain. The CDR3 loop spans 15 amino acids. With 4 bases removed from V and 3 bases from J, the gap between germline ends came to 12 bases. CDR1 is LGHDT, CDR2 YNNKEL, per germline (reference sequence). The CDR3 sequence: CASSRHIGSNEKLFF. The CDR3 region has the DNA TGTGCCAGCAGCCGACACATAGGTTCTAATGAAAAACTGTTTTTT.

V usage is TRBV2 and J usage is TRBJ1-4; the D gene is possibly TRBD1 (6 bases). This CDR3 has 14 residues. Germline loops: CDR1 SNHLY, CDR2 FYNNEI. Trimming stripped 7 bases from V and 7 bases from J, with 16 bases between. CDR3 bases: TGTGCCAGCAAAGAACCAGGGGTGGGTGAAAAACTGTTTTTT. It yields the protein CASKEPGVGEKLFF.

Here the CDR3 DNA reads TGTGCCAGCTCAGCGGCGGCGGACACTGAAGCTTTCTTT. Its translation: CASSAAADTEAFF. The chain links TRBV18 to TRBJ1-1; no clear D. CDR1 and CDR2 (germline): KGHSH, LQKENI. The CDR3 consists of 13 residues. The V end lost 5 bases, the J end lost 3 bases, and 10 bases lay between the germline ends.

V usage is TRBV4-1 and J usage is TRBJ1-2, with D possibly matching TRBD1 (6 bases). CDR1 is MGHRA, CDR2 YSYEKL, per germline. CDR3 length: 16 residues. Trimming left V 3 bases short and J 2 bases short, with 16 bases between. The CDR3 sequence: CASSQTRQVLNYGYTF. The CDR3 region has the DNA TGCGCCAGCAGCCAGACCAGACAGGTTTTGAACTATGGCTACACCTTC.

This clone came up a few times. The CDR3 spells CSGGQGAPGGYTF. For the CDR3, the DNA is TGCAGCGGGGGACAGGGGGCGCCTGGTGGCTACACCTTC. This chain connects TRBV29-1 to TRBJ1-2, with 12 bases aligning to TRBD1. Germline V CDR1 and CDR2: SQVTM, ANQGSEA. This CDR3 has 13 amino acids. J gave up 7 bases and V 7 bases, and 7 bases lay outside the gene matches. Looking up the rest from reference TRBV29-1 and TRBJ1-2 gives the full variable domain: SAVISQKPSRDICQRGTSLTIQCQVDSQVTMMFWYRQQPGQSLTLIATANQGSEATYESGFVIDKFPISRPNLTFSTLTVSNMSPEDSSIYLCSGGQGAPGGYTFGSGTRLTVV.

The V call is TRBV9, the J call TRBJ1-6, with TRBD1 matching over 9 bases. The CDR3 totals 14 residues. V lost 0 bases to trimming and J lost 9 bases; unmatched junction nucleotides: 1. Per germline, CDR1 SGDLS and CDR2 YYNGEE. CDR3 in DNA: TGTGCCAGCAGCGTAGAGGGACAGGGTTCACCCCTCCACTTT. The encoded protein is CASSVEGQGSPLHF.

V usage is TRBV5-1 and J usage is TRBJ1-5; D is unresolved. The CDR3 runs to 17 residues. The germline V gene encodes CDR1 SGHRS and CDR2 YFSETQ. The V gene lost 1 base and the J gene lost 2 bases, with 16 bases spanning the gap. In DNA form, the CDR3 reads TGCGCCAGCAGCTTGACTAGATCCCTCGATGGCAATCAGCCCCAGCATTTT. This encodes CASSLTRSLDGNQPQHF.

The rearrangement uses TRBV12-1 and TRBJ2-7; TRBD1 is the table's D call and was not checked against the DNA. TRBV12-1 is marked as a pseudogene. The CDR3 runs to 13 residues. CDR3 protein: CAAPRTGPYEQYF. The CDR3 coding sequence is TGTGCCGCCCCCCGGACAGGACCTTACGAGCAGTACTTC.

The V and J genes are TRBV12-5 and TRBJ2-5; D might be TRBD1 (6 bases). The V end lost 6 bases, the J end lost 0 bases, and 20 bases lay between the germline ends. CDR1 and CDR2 (germline): LGHNT, FRNRAP. The CDR3 is made up of 17 amino acids. CDR3 in amino acids: CASGPDSGAAYQETQYF. The CDR3, as DNA: TGTGCTAGTGGACCCGACTCAGGGGCAGCTTACCAAGAGACCCAGTACTTC.

The J gene is TRBJ2-3, the V gene TRBV28; D not resolved. V shed 3 bases and J shed 2 bases, with 9 bases lying between them. Germline V gene sequence: CDR1 MDHEN, CDR2 SYDVKM. The CDR3 runs to 14 residues. The CDR3 reads CASSFRPTTDTQYF. In DNA, the CDR3 is TGTGCCAGCAGTTTCAGGCCGACCACAGATACGCAGTATTTT.

This rearrangement joins TRBV5-1 to TRBJ1-5, with a possible D match to TRBD1 (6 bases). Germline CDR1 SGHRS, CDR2 YFSETQ. The CDR3 length is 17 residues. V lost 1 base and J 1 base, leaving 15 bases between the germline ends. This CDR3 reads CASSLPPQGLSNQPQHF. As DNA, the CDR3 is TGCGCCAGCAGCTTGCCGCCTCAGGGGTTAAGCAATCAGCCCCAGCATTTT.

V is TRBV11-3 and J is TRBJ2-1, with D possibly being TRBD2 (6 bases). The V gene's germline CDR1 is SGHNT and CDR2 YENEEA. The CDR3 loop spans 13 amino acids. Trimming stripped 3 bases from V and 9 bases from J, with 12 bases between. The CDR3 coding sequence is TGTGCCAGCAGCTTTTCCGGGAGTATTGAGCAGTTCTTC. Protein product: CASSFSGSIEQFF.

The rearrangement links TRBV5-4 to TRBJ1-1, with TRBD1 matching 10 bases. This CDR3 comprises 16 residues. With 2 bases clipped from V and 1 base from J, the junction kept 5 bases outside the gene matches. Germline lookup yields CDR1 SGHNT and CDR2 YYREEE (reference sequence). The CDR3 region has the DNA TGTGCCAGCAGCTTACTGACAGGGGGCGAGAACACTGAAGCTTTCTTT. It translates to CASSLLTGGENTEAFF.

The chain has TRBV9 and TRBJ1-2; a possible D gene is TRBD1 (5 bases). The CDR3 spans 13 residues. CDR1 is SGDLS, CDR2 YYNGEE, per germline. V lost 2 bases and J 8 bases, leaving 13 bases between the germline ends. In DNA form, the CDR3 reads TGTGCCAGCAGCGTCCCCGGGGGGGGAGGCTACACCTTC. Its protein is CASSVPGGGGYTF. The whole variable domain, filled in from reference TRBV9 and TRBJ1-2, reads DSGVTQTPKHLITATGQRVTLRCSPRSGDLSVYWYQQSLDQGLQFLIQYYNGEERAKGNILERFSAQQFPDLHSELNLSSLELGDSALYFCASSVPGGGGYTFGSGTRLTVV.

V and J are TRBV28 and TRBJ2-5, with 9 bases matching TRBD1. Germline V CDR1 and CDR2: MDHEN, SYDVKM. The trim removed 6 bases at V and 1 base at J, leaving 9 bases unmatched. The CDR3 has 16 amino acids. The CDR3 DNA sequence: TGTGCCAGCAGACCACCACAGGGGGCGGGCCAAGAGACCCAGTACTTC. It encodes CASRPPQGAGQETQYF.

This chain uses TRBV7-2 with TRBJ2-2; 9 bases map to TRBD1. With V trimmed by 4 bases and J by 7 bases, 7 bases remained unmatched. The CDR3 contains 15 residues. The germline gives CDR1 SGHTA, CDR2 FQGNSA. The DNA of the CDR3 is TGTGCCAGCAGCTCGGGGACAGGGTTCATCGGGGAGCTGTTTTTT. Protein sequence: CASSSGTGFIGELFF.

The V gene is TRBV13, the J gene TRBJ1-4; possibly TRBD1 for D (5 bases). Germline V gives CDR1 PRHDT, CDR2 FYEKMQ (reference sequence). The CDR3 spans 14 residues. Trimming left V 2 bases short and J 6 bases short, with 10 bases between. CDR3 sequence: CASSLQGGDEKLFF. In DNA form, the CDR3 reads TGTGCCAGCAGCTTACAGGGAGGAGATGAAAAACTGTTTTTT.

The J gene is TRBJ2-3, the V gene TRBV24-1; D is ambiguous. This CDR3 has 14 residues. V was cut by 4 bases and J by 6 bases, with 13 bases left in between. Germline assignment: CDR1 KGHDR and CDR2 SFDVKD. CDR3 loop: CATSDPRFRDTQYF. The DNA of the CDR3 is TGTGCCACCAGTGACCCCCGGTTCAGGGATACGCAGTATTTT.

Written as DNA, the CDR3 is TGTGCCAGCAGCGGCGGGGACAGGGGCCCTTTCTCCTACGAGCAGTACTTC. Translating it yields CASSGGDRGPFSYEQYF. This chain joins TRBV7-9 and TRBJ2-7, with 10 bases fitting TRBD1. With V trimmed by 5 bases and J by 0 bases, 10 bases remained unmatched. Germline V gene sequence: CDR1 SEHNR, CDR2 FQNEAQ (reference sequence). The CDR3 has 17 amino acids.

The chain carries TRBV5-4 and TRBJ2-1; tentatively, D is TRBD1 (5 bases). The germline V and J ends were trimmed by 4 bases and 0 bases, with 11 bases remaining between them. CDR3 length: 15 amino acids. Per the germline V gene, CDR1 is SGHNT and CDR2 is YYREEE (reference sequence). CDR3 protein: CASSVDTSSYNEQFF. The CDR3 bases are TGTGCCAGCAGCGTGGACACCAGCTCCTACAATGAGCAGTTCTTC.

The J gene is TRBJ2-5, the V gene TRBV9; no firm D call. CDR1 and CDR2 (germline): SGDLS, YYNGEE. V lost 2 bases, J lost 5 bases, and 13 bases lay in between. CDR3 length equals 14 residues. Written as DNA, the CDR3 is TGTGCCAGCAGCGTTTCGACTGTGACGGAGACCCAGTACTTC. It codes for CASSVSTVTETQYF.

This clone was seen repeatedly, ten times or more. This chain uses TRBV4-1 with TRBJ2-2; the D is unclear. Germline V gene lookup returns CDR1 MGHRA and CDR2 YSYEKL. This CDR3 contains 14 residues. V was shortened by 2 bases and J by 7 bases, with 11 bases between the two germline ends. The CDR3 DNA reads as TGCGCCAGCAGCCAACAACAGAGAGACGGGGAGCTGTTTTTT. Translated, it gives CASSQQQRDGELFF.

The rearrangement joins TRBV5-1 to TRBJ2-5, with D perhaps matching TRBD2 (5 bases). CDR3 size: 14 residues. The germline V and J ends were trimmed by 4 bases and 2 bases, with 12 bases remaining between them. Germline loops: CDR1 SGHRS, CDR2 YFSETQ. The CDR3 DNA reads as TGCGCCAGCAGCGACACTAGACTACAAGAGACCCAGTACTTC. Encoded protein: CASSDTRLQETQYF.

The chain joins TRBV10-2 to TRBJ2-2, with D possibly TRBD1 on 6 matching bases. V lost 5 bases, J lost 4 bases, and 11 bases lay in between. The CDR3 loop spans 14 amino acids. Germline-derived CDR1 and CDR2 are WSHSY and SAAADI. DNA for the CDR3: TGCGCCAGCAGTTCACAGGGATTCACCGGGGAGCTGTTTTTT. Amino acid sequence: CASSSQGFTGELFF.

The V and J genes are TRBV27 and TRBJ2-1; tentative D call: TRBD1 (6 bases). The V end was cut by 5 bases, the J end by 0 bases, with 11 bases between. Germline lookup yields CDR1 MNHEY and CDR2 SMNVEV (reference sequence). The CDR3 runs to 15 residues. CDR3 loop: CASSPQGYSYNEQFF. The CDR3 bases are TGTGCCAGCAGTCCCCAGGGGTACTCCTACAATGAGCAGTTCTTC.